This T cell receptor (beta chain) emerged from a study of T-cell reconstitution after alpha-beta-depleted transplantation in children (dated by TCRdb to 2016 to 2017). Regarding the complete study: T-cell immune reconstitution after TCRalphabeta/CD19-depleted allogeneic hematopoietic cell transplantation in children was quantitatively tracked in the study by means of TCR repertoire profiling.

This clonotype turned up a few times. Its specific antigen is unknown. Nothing much larger sits one base from this clone, and base qualities are not available. Library generation was performed with PCR. This sample was sequenced with an Illumina HiSeq 2500. TCR libraries were prepared with molecular barcoding, using unique molecular identifiers to normalize TCRbeta repertoire quantification. TCRdb itself trimmed the public reads at Q25 with fastp, ran MiXCR and retained productive beta chains. Under each unique CDR3 protein, matching rows form one entry showing the most common genes and DNA. In all, the sample holds 170,000 or so distinct CDR3 sequences, and about 6.4% of those were seen once. Of the sample, around 3.1% is held by the ten largest clones. Trimming takes 1 base from V and 2 bases from J, and the germline ends sit 8 bases apart. Taken from the germline V gene, the CDR1 and CDR2 loops are SGHTA and FQGNSA. The cysteine opens and the phenylalanine closes a CDR3 of 15 amino acids. The sequence is cut down to CDR3 DNA, 45 bases in frame from base 1.

The source material was PBMCs from the stem cell graft donor, sampled from the stem cell graft. This TCR derives from a human donor who donated a stem cell graft to a child with Wiskott-Aldrich syndrome. The V and J segments used are TRBV7-2 and TRBJ2-2; TRBD1 is a possible D gene, resting on 5 matching bases. CDR3 loop: CASSLGQRNTGELFF. The nucleotide sequence reads TGTGCCAGCAGCTTAGGACAGAGAAACACCGGGGAGCTGTTTTTT.